This TCR beta chain emerged from a study of T cell repertoires in cytomegalovirus infection (dated by TCRdb to about 2019). Background for the entire study: Because public TCR beta signatures pointed to carriage of CMV infection together with the matching HLA type, the HLA type of each donor mattered for the analysis. General study outcomes and caveats: The ex vivo response was dominated by HLA-C-restricted CMV-specific TCR beta clonotypes, and the single most frequent clonotype in two of eight donors was supplied by these HLA-C-restricted clonotypes. Carriers of CMV infection plus the relevant HLA type were discriminated by the cumulative frequency of public TCR beta family members in the study cohort and in an independent 352-donor cohort.

Sequenced using an Illumina HiSeq 1500. Starting from the raw public reads, TCRdb applied fastp trimming at Q25, assembled clones with MiXCR and retained in-frame beta chains. Merged by CDR3 protein, the rows form single entries marked with the most common genes and DNA. Across this sample there are about 310,000 distinct CDR3 sequences, with around 9.6% seen only once. Less than 3% of the sample comes from the top ten. Details on this clonotype: No antigen is known for it. No per-base quality is available; no much larger clone lies one base away.

The CDR3 starts with the cysteine, ends with the phenylalanine, and has 14 residues. Only the CDR3 part of the read is kept: 42 bases, read in frame from the first base. The germline V gene yields MRHNA for CDR1 and SNTAGT for CDR2. Deletion took 7 bases off V and 1 base off J, with a span of 14 bases between the germline ends. Sequenced material: PBMCs. This chain is built from TRBV6-4 and TRBJ2-7; there is no confident call for the D gene. The sequence came from a human donor in good health (CMV status not recorded). Some clones in this sample may be carry-over from other donors' samples. The base sequence is TGTGCCAGCACAACCCAAGATCCGTCCTACGAGCAGTACTTC. The translation is CASTTQDPSYEQYF.